This TCR beta chain appears in the sequencing data of a study of blood T cells in healthy people across ages. Study conclusions and caveats: While age rose, TCR beta diversity per million T cells dropped in a roughly linear way. The study could not conclusively compare naive and antigen-experienced cells, given its unsorted PBMCs.

All donors came from Russia, were Caucasian and healthy, and spanned ages roughly 6 to 95. Per sample, a minimum of 6 million PBMCs were isolated. This clonotype has only a few counts. Its target is not known. For the second PCR, which ran for 7 to 11 cycles, a sample-barcoded 5' primer and a J-beta primer mix were used. TCRdb independently ran MiXCR on the 5' RACE reads; one entry per CDR3 protein. The table lists roughly 1,300,000 distinct CDR3 sequences, around 59% of them singletons, with approximately 7% in the top ten. Sequencing was carried out using blood. The TCR originated in a man between 18 and 35 years old in good health.

CDR3 bases: TGTGCCAGCAGCGCCCTGGGGGTCATGGGGGAAGAAGAGCAGTACTTC. This gives the protein CASSALGVMGEEEQYF. This rearrangement joins TRBV7-2 to TRBJ2-1; D is tentatively TRBD1 or TRBD2 (5 bases each). The J call could be wrong; TRBJ2-7 is a better fit for the DNA end. Per the germline V gene, CDR1 is SGHTA and CDR2 is FQGNSA. The CDR3 has 16 residues.